Sequencing of this TCR beta chain was carried out in a study of breast tumors, draining lymph nodes, adjacent tissues. Study-wide findings and caveats: Tumors had less TCR diversity than lymph nodes, more than nontumor tissue. Luminal-like breast cancer showed significantly higher tumor–nontumor repertoire similarity than basal-like.

This clonotype occurred many times. The antigen is not known. Breast cancer patients provided tissue from their axillary draining lymph nodes. CDR3 length equals 12 residues. Germline V gives CDR1 MNHEY, CDR2 SMNVEV (reference sequence). The V and J ends lost 10 bases and 5 bases respectively, with 15 bases between them. TCRdb recomputed calls from the multiplex PCR reads with MiXCR, one row per CDR3 protein. Found here are around 140,000 distinct CDR3 sequences, approximately 32% of them singletons; the top ten hold about 2.5%. This chain connects TRBV27 to TRBJ2-7; perhaps TRBD1 as D (6 bases). Sequencing used axillary lymph node tissue. The sequence derives from a female donor with breast cancer. Some clones in this sample may be carry-over from other donors' samples. CDR3 in DNA: TGTGCCACCAAAGGACAGCCCGACGAGCAGTACTTC. Protein sequence: CATKGQPDEQYF.